This record covers a single T cell receptor (beta chain). Its antigen remains unknown. Germline-derived CDR1 and CDR2 are MNHNS and SASEGT. CDR3 length: 15 residues. Losses at the gene ends were 4 bases for V and 2 bases for J; bases not matched to a gene: 6. The data originate from a study of shared clonotypes between healthy human individuals. General study findings and limits: Rarefaction demonstrated incomplete sorted-subset sequencing despite large depth. Against clonotypes common to all four donors, non-shared ones had lower generation probabilities.

Genomic DNA per cell subset filled all wells of several immunoSEQ plates. Clones were read by immunoSEQ multiplex PCR, and TCRdb kept only the in-frame ones, dropping some. The data hold hundreds of thousands of clones, with roughly 70% observed a single time. The sequence was obtained from a woman aged 30 to 39 in good health. V gene TRBV6-1 combines with J gene TRBJ2-7, with 9 bases that match TRBD1. The material sequenced was memory CD4+ T cells sorted from blood. Subset denoted: CD45RA-negative fraction. The DNA of the CDR3 is TGTGCCAGCAGTGCCCTGGACAGGGGCGCCTACGAGCAGTACTTC. It codes for CASSALDRGAYEQYF.